The 6 T cell receptor beta chains presented below share a single source sample, sequenced in a study of spatial heterogeneity in lung cancer. As to time point: sample taken at primary tumor resection. Whole RNA was taken from tumor, nontumor lung or frozen PBMC; it was then sequenced unsorted. One entry per CDR3 protein, called by TCRdb with MiXCR from the 5' RACE reads. The sample lists some 7,000 distinct CDR3 sequences, 6.5% to 9% occurring once. The specimen was PBMCs, collected at surgery. These receptors were collected from a male donor with early-stage non-small cell lung cancer.

This clonotype was counted many times. This beta chain lies outside the target of a library built for alpha chains; its clone size means little. The chain combines TRBV19 with TRBJ2-5; tentatively, D is TRBD2 (6 bases). With 2 bases removed from V and 1 base from J, the gap between germline ends came to 11 bases. CDR1 and CDR2 from the germline V gene are LNHDA and SQIVND (reference sequence). The CDR3 totals 15 residues. In nucleotides, the CDR3 is TGTGCCAGTAGTATAAGAGCGGGCTTCCAAGAGACCCAGTACTTC. It specifies CASSIRAGFQETQYF.

There are a few counts of this clonotype. The library was prepared for alpha chains; this beta chain is a stray read, so its frequency means little. The rearrangement uses TRBV9 and TRBJ1-1; D is ambiguous. The CDR3 length is 14 residues. Trimming left V 4 bases short and J 1 base short, with 11 bases between. Germline CDR1 SGDLS, CDR2 YYNGEE. DNA for the CDR3: TGTGCCAGCAGCCCTCCCCCGGGGAACACTGAAGCTTTCTTT. It codes for CASSPPPGNTEAFF.

This clonotype was recorded at least ten times. The library was prepared for alpha chains; this beta chain is a stray read, so its frequency means little. This chain joins TRBV20-1 and TRBJ2-7, with 9 nucleotides matching TRBD2. After removal of 5 bases from V and 1 base from J, the junction contained 9 bases not matched to a gene. The CDR3 is made up of 15 amino acids. Germline V gene sequence: CDR1 DFQATT, CDR2 SNEGSKA (reference sequence). The CDR3 nucleotides are TGCAGTGCTCTCAGGGGGGCGGGAGGGTCCTACGAGCAGTACTTC. Translating it yields CSALRGAGGSYEQYF.

This clonotype was counted ten times or more. A library made for alpha chains picked up this beta chain off target, so its size means little. This chain uses TRBV4-2 with TRBJ1-3, with a weak D call TRBD1 (5 bases). CDR1 and CDR2 (germline): LGHNA, YNFKEQ. There are 16 residues in the CDR3. V shed 0 bases and J shed 0 bases, with 9 bases lying between them. The CDR3 coding sequence is TGTGCCAGCAGCCAAGATTCGAGGGGCTCTGGAAACACCATATATTTT. It translates to CASSQDSRGSGNTIYF.

This clonotype was detected ten times or more. A library made for alpha chains picked up this beta chain off target, so its size means little. The rearrangement uses TRBV20-1 and TRBJ2-6; 11 bases align to TRBD1. Germline CDR1 reads DFQATT; CDR2 reads SNEGSKA (reference sequence). The CDR3 has 17 residues. Trimming removed 6 bases from V and 0 bases from J; junction bases left unmatched: 7. In DNA, the CDR3 is TGCAGTGCCAATTCCGGGACAGGGGGCTCTGGGGCCAACGTCCTGACTTTC. Amino acid sequence: CSANSGTGGSGANVLTF.

The table lists this clonotype with many counts. The size of this beta chain means little, since it is a stray read in a library made for alpha chains. The V gene is TRBV18, the J gene TRBJ1-5; D gene uncertain. The CDR3 runs to 16 residues. CDR1 and CDR2 from the germline V gene are KGHSH and LQKENI. The V end was cut by 3 bases, the J end by 1 base, with 13 bases between. This chain's CDR3 is CASSPGSGRSNQPQHF. As DNA, the CDR3 is TGTGCCAGCTCACCTGGGTCAGGCAGAAGCAATCAGCCCCAGCATTTT.